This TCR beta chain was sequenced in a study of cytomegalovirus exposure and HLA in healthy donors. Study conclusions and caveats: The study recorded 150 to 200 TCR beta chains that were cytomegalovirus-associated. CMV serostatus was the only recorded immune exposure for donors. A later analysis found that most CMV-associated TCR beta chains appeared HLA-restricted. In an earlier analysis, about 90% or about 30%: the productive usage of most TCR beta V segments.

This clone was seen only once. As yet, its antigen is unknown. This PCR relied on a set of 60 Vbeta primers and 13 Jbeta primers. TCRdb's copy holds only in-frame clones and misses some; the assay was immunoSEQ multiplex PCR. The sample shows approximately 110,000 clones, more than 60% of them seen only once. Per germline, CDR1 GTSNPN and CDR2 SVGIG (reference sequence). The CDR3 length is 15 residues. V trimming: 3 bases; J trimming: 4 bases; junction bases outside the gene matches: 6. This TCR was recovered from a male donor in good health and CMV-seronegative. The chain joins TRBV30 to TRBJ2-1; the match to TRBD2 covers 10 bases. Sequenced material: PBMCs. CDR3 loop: CAWSPGTSVYNEQFF. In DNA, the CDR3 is TGTGCCTGGAGCCCCGGGACTAGCGTATACAATGAGCAGTTCTTC.